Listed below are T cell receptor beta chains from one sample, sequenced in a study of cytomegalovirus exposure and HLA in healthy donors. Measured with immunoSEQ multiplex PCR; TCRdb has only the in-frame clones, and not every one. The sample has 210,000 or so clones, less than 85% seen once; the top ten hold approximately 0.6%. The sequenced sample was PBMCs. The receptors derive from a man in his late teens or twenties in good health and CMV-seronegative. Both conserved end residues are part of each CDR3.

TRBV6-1,CASSFQLVAETQYF
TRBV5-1,CASSPGQLSTEAFF
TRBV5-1,CASSLGGLNTEAFF
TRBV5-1,CASSPDRGSGNTIYF
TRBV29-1,CSVDAGTDLTEAFF
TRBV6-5,CASSYGLAGGQETQYF
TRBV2,CASSVGRRIYGYTF
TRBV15,CATSPGTGGPLRPGNTIYF
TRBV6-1,CASSASRTVLNEKLFF
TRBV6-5,CASSSGQGAEQYF
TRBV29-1,CSVVGRGSGNTEAFF
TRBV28,CASRRQGNTEAFF